This T cell receptor (beta chain) was sequenced in a study of T cell repertoires in cytomegalovirus infection (dated by TCRdb to the late 2010s). In terms of the full investigation: The HLA type of each donor mattered for the analysis, because public TCR beta signatures pointed to carriage of CMV infection along with the matching HLA type. The investigation overall reported the following: In both this cohort and an independent roughly 350-donor cohort, the cumulative frequency of public TCR beta family members distinguished carriers of CMV infection plus the relevant HLA type. In the ex vivo response, HLA-C-restricted CMV-specific TCR beta clonotypes were dominant, and in two of eight donors the single most frequent clonotype came from this HLA-C-restricted group.

Taken from cysteine to phenylalanine, the CDR3 has 11 residues. The sequence is cut down to CDR3 DNA, 33 bases in frame from base 1. Looking up the germline V gene yields CDR1 SGHTA and CDR2 FQGNSA. Trimmed from V: 5 bases; trimmed from J: 12 bases; junction bases lacking a gene match: 2. Concerning this clonotype itself: Its cognate antigen has yet to be identified. No much larger clonotype is one base removed from it; base qualities were not supplied.

TCRdb names Illumina HiSeq 1500 as the instrument used. The public reads were quality trimmed at Q25 with fastp and then assembled into clones with MiXCR by TCRdb, keeping productive beta chains. Rows with one shared CDR3 protein collapse into an entry with the most common genes and DNA. Present in this sample are 150,000 to 200,000 distinct CDR3 sequences, approximately 15% of which were seen just once. In total, the top ten clones hold roughly 30% of the sample. The clonotype comes from a human donor in good health (CMV status not recorded). Some clones in this sample may be carry-over from other donors' samples. Rearrangement joined TRBV7-2 to TRBJ2-3; 10 bases in the middle match TRBD2. The sample consisted of PBMCs. CDR3 sequence: CASSPSGSQYF. The nucleotides read TGTGCCAGCAGCCCTAGCGGGAGCCAGTATTTT.